This T cell receptor beta chain was sequenced during a study of response to subunit inactivated influenza vaccine. The sample holds many counts of this clonotype. Antigen specificity is unknown. In TCRdb, the RT-PCR reads were re-called with MiXCR into one record per CDR3 protein. The sample consists of 860,000 or so distinct CDR3 sequences, about 20% of them appearing once. General observations from the study: It was suggested by the authors that few new T cells are recruited by each seasonal influenza vaccination.

CDR1 DFQATT and CDR2 SNEGSKA come from the germline V gene (reference sequence). V was clipped by 6 bases and J by 5 bases, with 13 bases between them. CDR3 length: 12 residues. The TCR originated in a man aged 45-65 years who received an inactivated influenza vaccine. V usage is TRBV20-1 and J usage is TRBJ2-5; D ambiguous. The sequencing here drew on PBMCs from blood, taken 4 to 6 days after vaccination. The CDR3 spells CSARPSEETQYF. The CDR3 nucleotides read TGCAGTGCCAGACCTTCCGAGGAGACCCAGTACTTC.